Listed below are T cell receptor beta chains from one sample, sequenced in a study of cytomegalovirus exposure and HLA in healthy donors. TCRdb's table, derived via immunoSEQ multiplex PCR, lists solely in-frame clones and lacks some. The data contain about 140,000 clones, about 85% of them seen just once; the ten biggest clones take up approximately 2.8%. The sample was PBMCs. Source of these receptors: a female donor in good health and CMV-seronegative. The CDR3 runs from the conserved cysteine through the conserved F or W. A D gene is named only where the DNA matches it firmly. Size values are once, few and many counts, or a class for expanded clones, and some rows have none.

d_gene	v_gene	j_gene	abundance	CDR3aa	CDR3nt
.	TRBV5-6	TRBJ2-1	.	CASSLSGWGGRNEQFF	TGTGCCAGCAGCTTGAGTGGGTGGGGGGGCCGCAATGAGCAGTTCTTC
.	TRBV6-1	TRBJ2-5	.	CASSGEGVYQETQYF	TGTGCCAGCAGTGGAGAGGGGGTATACCAAGAGACCCAGTACTTC
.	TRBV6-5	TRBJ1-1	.	CASSARSAEAFF	TGTGCCTCCTCAGCACGATCAGCGGAAGCTTTCTTT
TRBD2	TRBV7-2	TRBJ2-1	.	CASSLLGAGGNFYNEQFF	TGTGCCAGCAGCTTATTGGGGGCGGGAGGGAACTTTTACAATGAGCAGTTCTTC
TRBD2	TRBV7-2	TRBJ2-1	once	CASSFTSGASYNEQFF	TGTGCCAGCAGCTTCACTAGCGGGGCCTCCTACAATGAGCAGTTCTTC
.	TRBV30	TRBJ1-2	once	CAWSTVNYGYTF	TGTGCCTGGAGTACGGTGAACTATGGCTACACCTTC
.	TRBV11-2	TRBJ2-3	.	CASSSPPEVDTQYF	TGTGCCAGCAGCTCTCCACCGGAGGTAGATACGCAGTATTTT
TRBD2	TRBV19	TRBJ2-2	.	CASTPGLAVNTGELFF	TGTGCCAGTACCCCGGGACTAGCGGTGAACACCGGGGAGCTGTTTTTT
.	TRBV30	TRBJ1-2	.	CAESPGGLEGYTF	TGTGCCGAGAGCCCCGGGGGGCTAGAGGGCTACACCTTC
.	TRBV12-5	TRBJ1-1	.	CASSGRGPNTEAFF	TGTGCTAGTTCGGGGAGAGGCCCGAACACTGAAGCTTTCTTT
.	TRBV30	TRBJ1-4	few	CAWNEPQAGVNEKLFF	TGTGCCTGGAATGAGCCCCAAGCAGGTGTTAATGAAAAACTGTTTTTT
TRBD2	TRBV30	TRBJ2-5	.	CAWSEAGVVMWETQYF	TGTGCCTGGAGTGAGGCGGGAGTGGTTATGTGGGAGACCCAGTACTTC
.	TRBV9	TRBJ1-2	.	CASSGFQLYGYTF	TGTGCCAGCAGCGGCTTTCAGTTATATGGCTACACCTTC
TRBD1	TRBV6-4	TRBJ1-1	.	CASSGMTGWVVAFF	TGTGCCAGCAGTGGAATGACAGGGTGGGTGGTTGCTTTCTTT
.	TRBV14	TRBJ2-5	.	CASSQQQGPGETQYF	TGTGCCAGCAGCCAACAACAGGGTCCGGGAGAGACCCAGTACTTC
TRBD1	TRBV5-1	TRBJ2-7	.	CASTPGGQAYEQYF	TGCGCCAGCACCCCCGGGGGACAGGCCTACGAGCAGTACTTC
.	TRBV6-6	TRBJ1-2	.	CASSWSDGYTF	TGTGCCAGCAGTTGGTCAGATGGCTACACCTTC
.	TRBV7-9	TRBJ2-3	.	CASSFPSSHTQYF	TGTGCCAGCAGCTTCCCTAGTTCACATACGCAGTATTTT
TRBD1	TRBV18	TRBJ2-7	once	CASSRSQGAGEQYF	TGTGCCAGCTCACGTTCCCAGGGGGCGGGGGAGCAGTACTTC
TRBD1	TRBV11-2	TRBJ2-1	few	CASSSRPGQGSTDRFF	TGTGCCAGCAGCTCCAGACCGGGACAGGGATCTACCGACCGGTTCTTC
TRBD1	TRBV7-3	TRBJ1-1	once	CASSSTGGSTEAFF	TGTGCCAGCAGTTCGACAGGGGGGAGCACTGAAGCTTTCTTT
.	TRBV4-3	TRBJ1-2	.	CASSQENSGLGVYGYTF	TGCGCCAGCAGCCAAGAGAATAGCGGACTGGGCGTCTATGGCTACACCTTC
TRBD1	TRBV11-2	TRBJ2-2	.	CASSFEGPGQGTGELFF	TGTGCCAGCAGCTTCGAGGGACCGGGACAGGGGACCGGGGAGCTGTTTTTT
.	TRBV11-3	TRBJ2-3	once	CASSLEDTQYF	TGTGCCAGCAGCTTGGAGGATACGCAGTATTTT
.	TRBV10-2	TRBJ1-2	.	CASSETTVYYGYTF	TGCGCCAGCAGTGAGACGACAGTCTACTATGGCTACACCTTC
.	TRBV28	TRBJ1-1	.	CASSTSGSADTEAFF	TGTGCCAGCAGTACCTCCGGGTCAGCAGACACTGAAGCTTTCTTT
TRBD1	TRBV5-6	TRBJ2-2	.	CASSADRGRTGELFF	TGTGCCAGCAGCGCGGACAGGGGTCGGACCGGGGAGCTGTTTTTT
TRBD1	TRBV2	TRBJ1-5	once	CASRDREGNQPQHF	TGTGCCAGCAGGGACAGGGAGGGCAATCAGCCCCAGCATTTT
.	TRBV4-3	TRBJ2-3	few	CASSQDLADTQYF	TGCGCCAGCAGCCAAGATTTAGCAGATACGCAGTATTTT
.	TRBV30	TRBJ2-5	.	CAWSSGEAGQETQYF	TGTGCCTGGAGTAGTGGGGAAGCGGGTCAAGAGACCCAGTACTTC
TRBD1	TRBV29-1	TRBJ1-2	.	CSARQGDSYGYTF	TGCAGCGCCCGACAGGGGGACAGCTATGGCTACACCTTC
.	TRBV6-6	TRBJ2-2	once	CASTTRGAPGELFF	TGTGCCAGCACCACCCGGGGGGCCCCCGGGGAGCTGTTTTTT
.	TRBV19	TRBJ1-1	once	CASSTTESTEAFF	TGTGCCAGTAGTACTACAGAATCTACTGAAGCTTTCTTT
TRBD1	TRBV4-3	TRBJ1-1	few	CASSPQTGTTEAFF	TGCGCCAGCAGCCCCCAGACAGGGACTACTGAAGCTTTCTTT
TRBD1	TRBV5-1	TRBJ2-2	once	CASSGDRYTGELFF	TGCGCCAGCAGCGGGGACAGATACACCGGGGAGCTGTTTTTT
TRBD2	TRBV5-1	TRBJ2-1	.	CASSLAMAGGPFEQFF	TGCGCCAGCAGCTTGGCAATGGCGGGGGGGCCATTTGAGCAGTTCTTC
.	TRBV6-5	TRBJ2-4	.	CASSPDRGAKNIQYF	TGTGCCAGCAGTCCGGACAGAGGAGCCAAAAACATTCAGTACTTC